Listed below are T cell receptor beta chains from one sample, sequenced in a study of CD8 T cells in Susac syndrome. TCRdb re-analysed the immunoSEQ multiplex PCR reads in MiXCR, keeping a single row per CDR3 protein. The data show roughly 150,000 distinct CDR3 sequences, nearly 97% seen once. Sample: CD4+ T cells from PBMCs. These receptors all come from a human donor with Susac syndrome. The conserved cysteine and the conserved F or W are not part of the CDR3 here. Rows give clone size only sometimes, using once, few, many, or a class for an expanded clone.

V	length	J	size	CDR3
TRBV29-1	11	TRBJ2-4	few	SVPGPAKNIQY
TRBV9	12	TRBJ2-3	-	ASSPRDHLDTQY
TRBV20-1	12	TRBJ2-4	-	SAPTRIAKNIQY
TRBV6-5	13	TRBJ1-6	-	ASSLIQGLNSPLH
TRBV28	11	TRBJ2-7	-	ASSSGLIYEQY
TRBV7-3	11	TRBJ2-1	-	ASSSDWRNEQF
TRBV10-1	12	TRBJ2-1	-	ASSGSGGATEQF
TRBV25-1	11	TRBJ2-3	-	ASSEVRTDTQY
TRBV9	13	TRBJ1-5	-	ASSVDGGRTQPQH
TRBV25-1	12	TRBJ2-5	once	ASRRGTGKETQY
TRBV2	11	TRBJ2-7	once	ASNLDSGGEQY
TRBV6-6	13	TRBJ2-4	-	ASSGRAVPKNIQY
TRBV20-1	13	TRBJ1-5	-	SARTSLGSNQPQH
TRBV9	11	TRBJ1-1	-	ASSATGDTEAF
TRBV4-1	14	TRBJ1-1	-	ASSQDPETDNTEAF
TRBV7-2	16	TRBJ2-5	-	ASSLGGLAGALQETQY
TRBV4-1	15	TRBJ2-1	-	ASSQVQGQGNYNEQF
TRBV20-1	12	TRBJ2-7	-	SARRDLRDYEQY
TRBV5-1	10	TRBJ1-2	-	ASSLDEYGYT
TRBV6-5	12	TRBJ2-7	-	ASGDRGLSYEQY
TRBV29-1	12	TRBJ2-1	-	SVEPRLADNEQF
TRBV5-6	14	TRBJ2-7	-	ASSLIGFGRESEQY
TRBV5-1	11	TRBJ2-6	-	ASRTGGANVLT
TRBV6-5	13	TRBJ1-6	-	ASRRDTRSLSPLH
TRBV20-1	13	TRBJ2-7	-	SAEWGLDRAYEQY
TRBV18	15	TRBJ1-2	-	ASSPPNRDRGFFGYT
TRBV5-1	13	TRBJ2-7	-	ASSPTAARTYEQY
TRBV2	10	TRBJ2-5	-	ASSLNLETQY
TRBV29-1	11	TRBJ1-3	-	SVVWGPGNTIY
TRBV7-9	16	TRBJ2-5	-	ASSHYHTGRQGQETQY
TRBV25-1	10	TRBJ2-1	-	ASSDRLDEQF
TRBV20-1	9	TRBJ1-2	-	SASDRVGYT
TRBV20-1	11	TRBJ1-3	-	SARALSGNTIY
TRBV3-1	14	TRBJ2-7	once	ASSEVGFGPGYEQY
TRBV15	13	TRBJ2-5	-	ATSRGSGDLETQY
TRBV29-1	11	TRBJ1-2	-	SAGDARNYGYT
TRBV11-2	13	TRBJ2-5	few	ASSPNVRGRETQY
TRBV7-9	11	TRBJ1-2	few	ASSLAQGGGYT
TRBV14	12	TRBJ2-5	-	ASSHPGQQETQY
TRBV29-1	14	TRBJ2-1	once	SVDHGGYLADNEQF
TRBV20-1	11	TRBJ2-5	few	SARTPGLLAQY
TRBV20-1	13	TRBJ2-6	-	SARALGSGANVLT
TRBV6-5	10	TRBJ2-3	-	ATRTPPDTQY
TRBV6-5	11	TRBJ2-5	-	ASSYGYQETQY
TRBV27	12	TRBJ1-1	once	ASRPDRVNTEAF
TRBV29-1	13	TRBJ1-2	-	SVGDLRGQGYGYT